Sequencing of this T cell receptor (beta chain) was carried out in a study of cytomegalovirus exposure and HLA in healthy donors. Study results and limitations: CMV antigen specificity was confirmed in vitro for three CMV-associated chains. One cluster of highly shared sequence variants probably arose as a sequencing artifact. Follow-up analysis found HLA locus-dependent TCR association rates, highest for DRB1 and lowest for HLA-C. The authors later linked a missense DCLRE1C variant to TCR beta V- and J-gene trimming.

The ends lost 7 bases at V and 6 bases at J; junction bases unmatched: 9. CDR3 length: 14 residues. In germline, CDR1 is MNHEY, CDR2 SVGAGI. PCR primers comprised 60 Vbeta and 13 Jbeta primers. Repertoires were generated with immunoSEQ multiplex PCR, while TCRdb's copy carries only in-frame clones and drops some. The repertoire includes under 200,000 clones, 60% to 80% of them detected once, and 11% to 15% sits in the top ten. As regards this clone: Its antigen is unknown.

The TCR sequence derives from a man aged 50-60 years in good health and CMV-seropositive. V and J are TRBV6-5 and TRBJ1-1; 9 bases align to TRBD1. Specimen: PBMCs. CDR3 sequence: CASIGQGIGAEAFF. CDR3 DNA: TGTGCCAGCATAGGACAGGGGATCGGAGCTGAAGCTTTCTTT.